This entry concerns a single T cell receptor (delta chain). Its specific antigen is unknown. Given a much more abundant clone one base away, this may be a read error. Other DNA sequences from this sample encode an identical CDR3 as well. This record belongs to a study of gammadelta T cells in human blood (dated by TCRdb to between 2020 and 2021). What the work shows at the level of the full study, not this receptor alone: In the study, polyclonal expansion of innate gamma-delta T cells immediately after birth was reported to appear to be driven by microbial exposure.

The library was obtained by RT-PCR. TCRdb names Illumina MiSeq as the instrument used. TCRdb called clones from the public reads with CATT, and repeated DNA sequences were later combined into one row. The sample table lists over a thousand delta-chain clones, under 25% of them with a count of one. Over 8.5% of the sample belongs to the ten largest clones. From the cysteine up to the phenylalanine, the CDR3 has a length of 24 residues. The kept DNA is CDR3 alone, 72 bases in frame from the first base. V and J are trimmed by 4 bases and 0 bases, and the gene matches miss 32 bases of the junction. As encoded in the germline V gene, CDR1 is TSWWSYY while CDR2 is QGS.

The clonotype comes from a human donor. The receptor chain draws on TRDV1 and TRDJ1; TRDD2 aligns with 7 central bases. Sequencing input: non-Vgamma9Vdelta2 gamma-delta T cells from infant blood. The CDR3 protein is CALGGTFLLPDIMPLQLYTDKLIF. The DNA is TGTGCTCTTGGGGGAACGTTCCTCCTTCCTGACATAATGCCACTCCAGTTGTACACCGATAAACTCATCTTT.